Listed below are T cell receptor beta chains from one sample, sequenced in a study of blood T cell repertoires in COVID-19. Assay used: immunoSEQ multiplex PCR; TCRdb lists only in-frame clones, some missing. The profile shows around 300,000 clones, about 89% of them singletons. The sequencing sample was made of PBMCs or T cells enriched from blood (not recorded which). These receptors were obtained from a woman aged 18-29 years who had recovered from COVID-19. CDR3s leave out the opening cysteine and the closing phenylalanine or tryptophan. Only part of the rows carry a size: once, few, many, or a class if the clone is expanded.

>.|TRBV12-5
ASGLTSFRGLGAF
>.|TRBV6-4
ASREGPGTYEQY
>.|TRBV2
AYGVSTEAF
>.|TRBV5-4
ASSTQRGGRRAAEAF
>.|TRBV3-1/TRBV3-2
ASSQDPSPYNEQF
>.|TRBV9
ASSLTDRVMGTDTQY
>.|TRBV6-4
ASSGLAGGRDTQY
>.|TRBV7-2
ASSFLAGVFADTQY
>.|TRBV9
AGRDRSHTDTQY
>.|TRBV19
ASSTQGAQH
>once|TRBV4-1
ASSARQGIDEQY
>.|TRBV5-8
ASSLWGQGWNGYT
>.|TRBV9
ASSVADMNYGYT
>.|TRBV2
ATNRGVGTDTQY
>.|TRBV19
ASSIEGNYYGYT
>.|TRBV5-6
ASRADRGVYYGYT
>.|TRBV5-1
ASSLDPVGTPF
>.|TRBV7-9
ASSLGELFYEQY
>.|TRBV5-1
ASSTGTGVTGELF
>.|TRBV18
ASSPRQGETSGYT
>once|TRBV7-3
ASSLTREETQY
>.|TRBV7-7
ASSLEGLESSEQF
>once|TRBV5-4
ASSSGQFSGANVLT
>.|TRBV6-2/TRBV6-3
ASSYSRPTGDNTGELF
>.|TRBV9
ASSAGGDPLAKNIQY
>.|TRBV2
ASSEGLAGGNEQF
>once|TRBV3-1/TRBV3-2
ASSQVGRVASGNTIY
>.|TRBV4-1
ASSQGGSGGEETQY
>.|TRBV10-3
AISESQRGTVGTF
>few|TRBV3-1/TRBV3-2
ASSQVVEGNGYT
>.|TRBV30
AWTGLAGAGETQY
>once|TRBV6-5
ASHRSFAGDTQY
>.|TRBV10-1
ARGVANRYNEQF
>.|TRBV7-3
ASSPGTLANNEQF
>.|TRBV28
ASIGRDPTYEQY
>.|TRBV7-7
ASSAAVASGEKTQY
>once|TRBV30
AWRRVGTDTQY
>.|TRBV9
ASSPLNPDTQY
>few|TRBV6-6
ASSPKGGDRGFRDEQY
>.|TRBV6-2/TRBV6-3
ASSYTLAGGHSYEQY
>.|TRBV6-8
ASRHTGKATQY
>.|TRBV3-1/TRBV3-2
ASRRGTGNSPLH
>once|TRBV30
AWSSGRHNEQF
>many|TRBV24-1
ATMASGGETQY